Listed below are T cell receptor beta chains from one sample, sequenced in a study of control samples from healthy donors and cancer patients. Profiled with immunoSEQ multiplex PCR; TCRdb holds only in-frame clones, not every one. Altogether 100,000 to 150,000 clones are present, approximately 92% being singletons, with the ten largest covering under 3%. Sequencing used blood. Receptor source: a man aged 35 to 55 in good health. Both conserved end residues are part of each CDR3. Some rows have no size entry. The others give once, few or many, or a class for an expanded clone.

>TRBV20-1|TRBJ2-7|-
CSANEVGGIYYEQYF
>TRBV19|TRBJ2-1|-
CASSLNSGGTYNEQFF
>TRBV28|TRBJ1-1|once
CASRVETMNTEAFF
>TRBV7-3|TRBJ2-2|-
CASSLGPTGELFF
>TRBV6-1|TRBJ2-5|-
CASSEGHQETQYF
>TRBV5-1|TRBJ1-1|-
CASSLRQGLNTEAFF
>TRBV18|TRBJ1-4|-
CASSLNAPGANEKLFF
>TRBV13|TRBJ2-7|-
CASSLGPGASSYEQYF
>TRBV7-9|TRBJ2-1|-
CASRRALPNEQFF
>TRBV7-6|TRBJ1-1|-
CASSADRVKAFF
>TRBV9|TRBJ2-5|-
CASSVGFVETQYF
>TRBV10-3|TRBJ2-3|-
CAISESALYSSETADTQYF